The rows below give T cell receptor beta chains drawn from one sample of a study of graft-versus-host responses after intestinal transplantation. The protocol was immunoSEQ multiplex PCR, while the TCRdb copy is restricted to in-frame clones and leaves out a portion. The sample lists some 69,000 clones, roughly 89% occurring once. This sample comprised bone marrow, obtained 700 to 750 days after intestinal transplantation. Receptors were obtained from a human patient who received an intestinal transplant, so some T cells may come from the graft donor. CDR3s leave out the opening cysteine and the closing phenylalanine or tryptophan. The order of the fields is V gene, CDR3 protein.

TRBV5-1	ASSTTNPLADTQY
TRBV28	ASSLIGSVLPTGELF
TRBV9	ASSPYNSPNTEAF
TRBV10-3	AISEPGQASFFGVNTEAF
TRBV7-9	ASSASSGGGELF
TRBV5-1	ASSGPSSTDTQY
TRBV6-1	ASSVRAGPTSHGELF
TRBV11-2	ASFGGTGVYNEQF
TRBV29-1	SVEDQGRGAYEQY
TRBV29-1	SVGGRLAGVLEQF
TRBV7-6	ASSARWTNTEQF
TRBV7-9	ASSPEIQEQY
TRBV11-2	ASSGIRYQETQY
TRBV27	ASSLGVDSYYGYT
TRBV5-4	ASSIRDWPGDEQY
TRBV5-5	ASSRITGTGYDGYT
TRBV6-1	ASSVGETGSYEQY
TRBV5-1	ASSGILTGRAGELF
TRBV6-5	ASSYGGSGANVLT
TRBV19	ASRIRGYTEAF
TRBV4-1	ASSQDTEQY
TRBV19	ASSFPRTGDLLETNYGYT
TRBV7-9	ASSPASGGDTDTQY
TRBV7-3	ASSAGTSGPGGTQY
TRBV7-6	ASSSIAGGVDEQY
TRBV29-1	SGQGAGELF
TRBV6-1	ATGRGDGNQPQH
TRBV11-2	ASSLGGSYNEQF
TRBV5-6	ASSSTGSNQPQH
TRBV6-1	ASRPAAQETQY
TRBV7-6	ASSSRADSYEQY
TRBV27	ASSSLEPSTDTQY
TRBV5-4	ASSLSGLAGGEQY
TRBV4-1	ASSQDPASNEKLF
TRBV2	ASSDRSEAF
TRBV9	ASSVGRGGGNQPQH
TRBV29-1	SVLPGVHDTEAF
TRBV15	ATSSRGSPLH
TRBV6-6	ASSHGGAMDYGYT
TRBV7-2	ASSLGTAYEQY
TRBV6-5	ASSSTAYEAF